This entry lists 17 T cell receptor beta chains sequenced from one sample in a study of blood T cells in healthy people across ages. It was with a sample-barcoded 5' primer and a J-beta primer mix that a second PCR of roughly 7 to 12 cycles was run. TCRdb used MiXCR to reprocess the 5' RACE reads, holding one entry per CDR3 protein. The data contain roughly 1,500,000 distinct CDR3 sequences, around 42% of them singletons. The sequenced material came from blood. These receptors came from a woman aged 18-30 years in good health.

The chain joins TRBV27 to TRBJ2-7, with a weak D call TRBD2 (6 bases). Trimming cost V 2 bases and J 5 bases, with 16 bases left between them. CDR1 and CDR2 from the germline V gene are MNHEY and SMNVEV (reference sequence). The CDR3 loop spans 15 amino acids. DNA of the CDR3: TGTGCCAGCAGTTTAGGGGGAGGAGGTAACGACGAGCAGTACTTC. Amino acids: CASSLGGGGNDEQYF.

The chain has TRBV9 and TRBJ1-1; possibly TRBD1 for D (5 bases). The V end lost 4 bases, the J end lost 0 bases, and 13 bases lay between the germline ends. Germline CDR1 and CDR2: SGDLS and YYNGEE. The CDR3 contains 15 residues. The chain's CDR3 is CASSSQTDMNTEAFF. DNA for the CDR3: TGTGCCAGCAGCTCCCAGACAGATATGAACACTGAAGCTTTCTTT.

Comments on this clonotype: It is likely a read error, because the conserved phenylalanine at the end of the CDR3 is missing. The chain uses TRBV28 and TRBJ2-7; D ambiguous. Germline V gene sequence: CDR1 MDHEN, CDR2 SYDVKM. Trimming pared 1 base from V and 2 bases from J, leaving 12 bases between. The CDR3 sequence is 15 residues long. CDR3 protein: CASSLLAGNTYEQYL. CDR3 in DNA: TGTGCCAGCAGTTTATTAGCAGGCAACACCTACGAGCAGTACCTC.

This clonotype appeared a few times. V gene TRBV7-9 combines with J gene TRBJ2-1; 11 bases fit TRBD1. The J call could be wrong; TRBJ2-7 is a better fit for the DNA end. The germline CDR1 and CDR2 sequences are SEHNR and FQNEAQ (reference sequence). CDR3 length equals 14 residues. The CDR3: CASSGTGGVGEQYF. The CDR3 DNA reads TGTGCCAGCAGCGGGACAGGGGGAGTCGGCGAGCAGTACTTC.

The genes are TRBV7-9 and TRBJ1-1, with a possible D match to TRBD1 (6 bases). The V end lost 5 bases, the J end lost 5 bases, and 15 bases lay between the germline ends. From germline, CDR1 is SEHNR and CDR2 FQNEAQ (reference sequence). This CDR3 is built from 14 residues. CDR3 protein: CASSITGRGTEAFF. The CDR3 DNA follows: TGTGCCAGCAGCATTACAGGGAGGGGGACTGAAGCTTTCTTT.

In this sample, this clonotype turned up a few times. The chain employs TRBV3-1 and TRBJ2-1; 11 positions agree with TRBD2. Unmatched junction bases numbered 10, after V lost 4 bases and J lost 8 bases. Germline CDR1 LGHDT, CDR2 YNNKEL (reference sequence). The CDR3 totals 16 residues. CDR3 residues: CASSPELAGGWYEQFF. Written as DNA, the CDR3 is TGTGCCAGCAGCCCTGAGCTAGCGGGAGGTTGGTATGAGCAGTTCTTC.

The chain couples TRBV10-3 to TRBJ1-1; no definite D call. Germline assignment: CDR1 ENHRY and CDR2 SYGVKD. The length of the CDR3 is 13 residues. V shed 6 bases and J shed 0 bases, with 8 bases lying between them. The CDR3 is CAIRGSVNTEAFF. The CDR3 region has the DNA TGTGCCATCAGAGGGTCCGTGAACACTGAAGCTTTCTTT.

This chain connects TRBV5-1 to TRBJ2-3, with TRBD1 matching over 8 bases. The junction had 7 bases not matched to a gene; V was cut back by 3 bases and J by 4 bases. The CDR3 sequence is 15 residues long. Germline V gene sequence: CDR1 SGHRS, CDR2 YFSETQ. CDR3 sequence reads: CASSSHGQGADTQYF. As DNA, the CDR3 is TGCGCCAGCAGCTCCCATGGACAGGGAGCAGATACGCAGTATTTT.

This clonotype has more than one count but fewer than ten. V and J are TRBV10-3 and TRBJ1-5; D is uncertain. Trimming removed 0 bases from V and 6 bases from J, with 9 bases in between. The CDR3 extends over 14 amino acids. Germline CDR1 and CDR2: ENHRY and SYGVKD. The CDR3 spells CAISESLGGQPQHF. CDR3 bases: TGTGCCATCAGTGAGTCTCTGGGAGGTCAGCCCCAGCATTTT.

This clonotype has a handful of counts. This rearrangement joins TRBV7-9 to TRBJ1-2; D unclear. Germline-derived CDR1 and CDR2 are SEHNR and FQNEAQ (reference sequence). Between the trimmed V and J ends, which lost 4 bases and 3 bases, there was a span of 12 bases. This CDR3 contains 14 residues. In nucleotides, the CDR3 is TGTGCCAGCAGCTCGAACAACATGGACTATGGCTACACCTTC. As protein: CASSSNNMDYGYTF.

This clonotype has a handful of counts. CDR3 loop: CASGLDGTSVQFF. Written as DNA, the CDR3 is TGTGCTAGTGGTTTGGACGGGACTAGCGTTCAGTTCTTC. The chain links TRBV12-5 to TRBJ2-1, with 10 bases fitting TRBD2. The CDR3 has 13 amino acids. Trimming cost V 1 base and J 13 bases; bases outside gene matches: 4. CDR1 LGHNT and CDR2 FRNRAP come from the germline V gene.

The chain carries TRBV28 and TRBJ2-4, with 8 positions matching TRBD2. The J call is uncertain, as TRBJ2-5 better fits the DNA end. This CDR3 comprises 14 residues. Germline V CDR1 and CDR2: MDHEN, SYDVKM. The CDR3 here is CASKSGGLRKTQYF. CDR3 DNA sequence: TGTGCCAGCAAAAGCGGGGGATTGAGAAAGACCCAGTACTTC.

V is TRBV11-2 and J is TRBJ2-6; D uncertain. This CDR3 comprises 14 residues. Trimming shortened V by 2 bases and J by 4 bases, and 6 bases separated the two germline ends. Per the germline V gene, CDR1 is SGHAT and CDR2 is FQNNGV. The CDR3 sequence: CASSLLEGANVLTF. The CDR3 region has the DNA TGTGCCAGCAGCTTATTGGAGGGGGCCAACGTCCTGACTTTC.

The rearrangement links TRBV5-1 to TRBJ2-1; either TRBD1 or TRBD2 may supply D (5 bases each). This CDR3 has 18 amino acids. V was trimmed by 2 bases and J by 0 bases, leaving 18 bases between them. Germline assignment: CDR1 SGHRS and CDR2 YFSETQ. CDR3 sequence reads: CASSFGLWGTGSYNEQFF. Written as DNA, the CDR3 is TGCGCCAGCAGCTTTGGGTTGTGGGGGACCGGCTCCTACAATGAGCAGTTCTTC.

This clonotype has just one count. The chain recombines TRBV6-2 or TRBV6-3 with TRBJ1-4; D call uncertain. Germline assignment: CDR1 MNHEY and CDR2 SVGEGT. The ends were cut back, 7 bases at V and 8 bases at J, with 17 bases in the middle. The CDR3 runs to 14 residues. The CDR3 nucleotides are TGTGCCAGCAAAGGGAGCCTAGGATGGGAAAAACTGTTTTTT. This encodes CASKGSLGWEKLFF.

The rearrangement links TRBV11-2 to TRBJ2-5; 9 bases line up with TRBD1. The J call may be wrong; the DNA end is better matched by TRBJ2-7. CDR1 SGHAT and CDR2 FQNNGV come from the germline V gene. This CDR3 has 14 residues. The CDR3 DNA sequence: TGTGCCAGCAGCCGGGACAGGGCCGTGGACGAGCAGTACTTC. Its translation: CASSRDRAVDEQYF.

The V gene is TRBV4-1, the J gene TRBJ2-1; 13 bases match TRBD2. This CDR3 contains 17 residues. Germline CDR1 reads MGHRA; CDR2 reads YSYEKL. Trimming at V came to 4 bases and at J to 7 bases, leaving 10 bases not matched to a gene. DNA for the CDR3: TGCGCCAGCAGCCTCCGGACTAGCGGGAGCTTTGAGAATGAGCAGTTCTTC. Its protein is CASSLRTSGSFENEQFF.